A single sample gave rise to the 28 T cell receptor beta chains below, sequenced in a study of long-term antiretroviral therapy in people with HIV. Running of the v3.0 immunoSEQ assay took place at survey level. Assay used: immunoSEQ multiplex PCR; TCRdb lists only in-frame clones, some missing. The top ten clones hold around 13% of a sample with 15,000 to 20,000 clones, around four fifths of them seen once. The sequences come from unsorted PBMCs, collected 0.3 years after starting antiretroviral therapy. Receptors were obtained from a woman aged 45 to 65 with HIV.

This chain joins TRBV29-1 and TRBJ2-6; D is unclear. V lost 4 bases and J 1 base, leaving 5 bases between the germline ends. Germline-derived CDR1 and CDR2 are SQVTM and ANQGSEA. The CDR3 has 13 amino acids. The CDR3 loop reads CSVVESGANVLTF. CDR3 DNA: TGCAGCGTTGTGGAATCTGGGGCCAACGTCCTGACTTTC.

J is TRBJ1-4 and V is TRBV6-1, with 9 bases aligning to TRBD1. CDR1 is MNHNS, CDR2 SASEGT, per germline. CDR3 length: 14 residues. Trimming at V came to 5 bases and at J to 8 bases, leaving 6 bases not matched to a gene. Here the CDR3 DNA reads TGTGCCAGCAGTCCTCGACAGGGGGGGGAAAAACTGTTTTTT. This sequence encodes CASSPRQGGEKLFF.

This clone was picked up a small number of times. The genes are TRBV11-2 and TRBJ1-1, with TRBD1 as a possible D gene (6 bases). CDR3 size: 11 residues. Looked up from germline, CDR1 is SGHAT and CDR2 is FQNNGV. Trimming shortened V by 7 bases and J by 11 bases, and 14 bases separated the two germline ends. CDR3 residues: CASILRGTAFF. As DNA, the CDR3 is TGTGCCAGCATCCTTAGGGGGACCGCTTTCTTT.

This rearrangement joins TRBV29-1 to TRBJ2-1, with D tentatively TRBD1 (6 bases). The germline gives CDR1 SQVTM, CDR2 ANQGSEA. V gave up 2 bases and J gave up 9 bases, with 14 bases separating them. CDR3 size: 13 residues. The CDR3 loop reads CSVEKDRSGEQFF. Written as DNA, the CDR3 is TGCAGCGTTGAAAAGGACAGATCGGGTGAGCAGTTCTTC.

This sequence joins TRBV6-1 and TRBJ1-2; 8 bases fit TRBD1. CDR3 size: 14 residues. The V gene end was trimmed by 5 bases and the J gene end by 5 bases; junction bases not matched to a gene: 7. Germline V lookup: CDR1 MNHNS, CDR2 SASEGT. The CDR3 nucleotides read TGTGCCAGCAGTCCCCAACAGGGGGTATATGGCTACACCTTC. Protein: CASSPQQGVYGYTF.

The chain carries TRBV6-1 and TRBJ2-3, with D possibly matching TRBD2 (6 bases). This CDR3 is built from 15 residues. Germline V CDR1 and CDR2: MNHNS, SASEGT. With 7 bases removed from V and 0 bases from J, the gap between germline ends came to 14 bases. The CDR3 DNA follows: TGTGCCAGCACCCTGCGGGGAGCGAGCACAGATACGCAGTATTTT. Amino acid sequence: CASTLRGASTDTQYF.

V and J are TRBV19 and TRBJ1-2, with 8 bases lining up with TRBD1. J gave up 0 bases and V 6 bases, and 3 bases lay outside the gene matches. The CDR3 extends over 14 amino acids. The germline V gene has CDR1 LNHDA and CDR2 SQIVND (reference sequence). CDR3 in DNA: TGTGCCAGTAGAATGACAGGGGCTAACTATGGCTACACCTTC. It translates to CASRMTGANYGYTF.

The chain combines TRBV29-1 with TRBJ1-2, with D possibly TRBD1 on 5 matching bases. Between the trimmed V and J ends, which lost 4 bases and 4 bases, there was a span of 16 bases. Germline assignment: CDR1 SQVTM and CDR2 ANQGSEA. The CDR3 length is 14 residues. CDR3 DNA: TGCAGCGTTGGAGGGACTTTGTGGAGCTATGGCTACACCTTC. As protein: CSVGGTLWSYGYTF.

The rearrangement joins TRBV7-9 to TRBJ1-6, with TRBD1 matching over 7 bases. The CDR3 length is 15 residues. The germline V gene encodes CDR1 SEHNR and CDR2 FQNEAQ (reference sequence). Trimming took 1 base from V and 9 from J; bases not matched to a gene: 6. CDR3 region: CASSLEGAGGSPLHF. The CDR3 DNA is TGTGCCAGCAGCTTAGAGGGGGCCGGTGGTTCACCCCTCCACTTT.

The gene calls are TRBV30 and TRBJ1-3; D remains ambiguous. The CDR3 runs 13 residues. V lost 0 bases to trimming and J lost 1 base, with 4 bases between them. The germline V gene has CDR1 GTSNPN and CDR2 SVGIG (reference sequence). DNA of the CDR3: TGTGCCTGGAGTGTTCAATCTGGAAACACCATATATTTT. Amino acid sequence: CAWSVQSGNTIYF.

The V and J genes are TRBV19 and TRBJ1-5, with a weak D call TRBD1 (6 bases). CDR3 size: 13 residues. Germline assignment: CDR1 LNHDA and CDR2 SQIVND (reference sequence). V was pared by 5 bases and J by 7 bases, with 12 bases between. CDR3 loop: CASSGGAGQPQHF. CDR3 sequence (DNA): TGTGCCAGTAGTGGGGGGGCCGGACAGCCCCAGCATTTT. The full variable domain, rest sourced from reference TRBV19 and TRBJ1-5, is DGGITQSPKYLFRKEGQNVTLSCEQNLNHDAMYWYRQDPGQGLRLIYYSQIVNDFQKGDIAEGYSVSREKKESFPLTVTSAQKNPTAFYLCASSGGAGQPQHFGDGTRLSIL.

The chain has TRBV5-1 and TRBJ2-5; D gene ambiguous. Per germline, CDR1 SGHRS and CDR2 YFSETQ. The V end was cut by 3 bases, the J end by 2 bases, with 5 bases between. CDR3 size: 12 residues. In DNA form, the CDR3 reads TGCGCCAGCAGCTCCGGGCAAGAGACCCAGTACTTC. Translating gives CASSSGQETQYF.

The rearrangement links TRBV19 to TRBJ2-7; TRBD1 agrees at 7 bases. With 4 bases clipped from V and 5 bases from J, the junction kept 8 bases outside the gene matches. Germline V gene sequence: CDR1 LNHDA, CDR2 SQIVND (reference sequence). This CDR3 region has 14 residues. The CDR3 spells CASSTTGAWDEQYF. CDR3 DNA sequence: TGTGCCAGTAGTACCACAGGGGCGTGGGACGAGCAGTACTTC.

This rearrangement joins TRBV29-1 to TRBJ1-6, with D possibly being TRBD1 (5 bases). Germline assignment: CDR1 SQVTM and CDR2 ANQGSEA. The CDR3 covers 14 residues. CDR3 sequence reads: CTEGRALYNSPLHF. In nucleotides, the CDR3 is TGCACCGAGGGGCGGGCATTATATAATTCACCCCTCCACTTT.

The chain uses TRBV7-9 and TRBJ2-7, with D uncertain. CDR1 SEHNR and CDR2 FQNEAQ come from the germline V gene (reference sequence). V was trimmed by 3 bases and J by 2 bases, leaving 8 bases between them. CDR3 size: 13 residues. The CDR3 loop is CASSFNSPYEQYF. The CDR3 nucleotides are TGTGCCAGCAGCTTCAACAGTCCCTACGAGCAGTACTTC. The whole variable domain, remainder taken from reference TRBV7-9 and TRBJ2-7, is DTGVSQNPRHKITKRGQNVTFRCDPISEHNRLYWYRQTLGQGPEFLTYFQNEAQLEKSRLLSDRFSAERPKGSFSTLEIQRTEQGDSAMYLCASSFNSPYEQYFGPGTRLTVT.

The chain uses TRBV29-1 and TRBJ2-5; TRBD1 agrees at 9 bases. CDR3 size: 12 residues. V was clipped by 8 bases and J by 8 bases; unmatched bases: 9. From germline, CDR1 is SQVTM and CDR2 ANQGSEA. The CDR3 here is CSLRQGDQTQYF. The CDR3 region has the DNA TGCAGCCTGAGACAGGGGGATCAAACCCAGTACTTC. Full variable domain (remainder filled in from reference TRBV29-1 and TRBJ2-5): SAVISQKPSRDICQRGTSLTIQCQVDSQVTMMFWYRQQPGQSLTLIATANQGSEATYESGFVIDKFPISRPNLTFSTLTVSNMSPEDSSIYLCSLRQGDQTQYFGPGTRLLVL.

The J gene is TRBJ2-5, the V gene TRBV4-1; 7 bases agree with TRBD2. V lost 6 bases, J lost 2 bases, and 3 bases stayed unmatched. The CDR3 extends over 13 amino acids. CDR1 is MGHRA, CDR2 YSYEKL, per germline. The CDR3 here is CASRAGEQETQYF. CDR3 nucleotide sequence: TGCGCCAGCAGGGCGGGGGAGCAAGAGACCCAGTACTTC.

This clone was counted a single time. The rearrangement links TRBV11-2 to TRBJ1-1; unclear D gene. The V end lost 1 base, the J end lost 1 base, and 4 bases lay between the germline ends. Looked up from germline, CDR1 is SGHAT and CDR2 is FQNNGV. This CDR3 is 13 amino acids long. The CDR3 reads CASSLGPNTEAFF. Written as DNA, the CDR3 is TGTGCCAGCAGCTTAGGTCCGAACACTGAAGCTTTCTTT.

The table lists this clone with a few counts. The gene calls are TRBV11-2 and TRBJ1-2; D call uncertain. With 4 bases removed from V and 8 bases from J, the gap between germline ends came to 14 bases. The CDR3 contains 13 residues. Germline V lookup: CDR1 SGHAT, CDR2 FQNNGV. The CDR3 nucleotides are TGTGCCAGCAGCTACCGGCCCCCGGACGGCTACACCTTC. It codes for CASSYRPPDGYTF.

This clone is deemed medium-sized. The CDR3 coding sequence is TGTGCCAGCAGTTATAGAAGGGGGCAGAATGAGCAGTTCTTC. It is translated as CASSYRRGQNEQFF. The chain couples TRBV6-5 to TRBJ2-1; 7 bases line up with TRBD1. The CDR3 covers 14 residues. Looked up from germline, CDR1 is MNHEY and CDR2 is SVGAGI. Unmatched junction bases numbered 6, after V lost 3 bases and J lost 7 bases.

CDR3 sequence (DNA): TGTGCCAGCAGCTTAGATTCATTGGCAGGCACTGAAGCTTTCTTT. Translating gives CASSLDSLAGTEAFF. The V gene is TRBV7-9, the J gene TRBJ1-1; D unclear. The CDR3 runs to 15 residues. Trimming removed 1 base from V and 4 bases from J, with 13 bases in between. Germline CDR1 is SEHNR and CDR2 is FQNEAQ (reference sequence).

The J gene is TRBJ2-7, the V gene TRBV6-1; 9 bases match TRBD1. Looked up from germline, CDR1 is MNHNS and CDR2 is SASEGT. V shed 6 bases, J shed 4 bases, and the junction held 7 bases outside the gene matches. This CDR3 has 14 residues. CDR3: CASRVGQGFYEQYV. CDR3 DNA sequence: TGTGCCAGCAGGGTCGGACAGGGGTTTTACGAGCAGTACGTC.

This chain uses TRBV5-6 with TRBJ1-2; D is unresolved. Germline loops: CDR1 SGHDT, CDR2 YYEEEE. V was pared by 5 bases and J by 0 bases, with 11 bases between. There are 14 residues in the CDR3. Here the CDR3 DNA reads TGTGCCAGCAGTAGGTCAGGACCTAACTATGGCTACACCTTC. It translates to CASSRSGPNYGYTF.

The sample holds a few counts of this clone. The V call is TRBV18, the J call TRBJ1-6; no definite D call. CDR1 KGHSH and CDR2 LQKENI come from the germline V gene. CDR3 length: 13 residues. The V end was cut by 4 bases, the J end by 8 bases, with 9 bases between. CDR3 in amino acids: CASSQGMDSPLHF. For the CDR3, the DNA is TGTGCCAGCTCACAAGGTATGGATTCACCCCTCCACTTT.

The chain combines TRBV5-3 with TRBJ2-4, with 7 bases identical to TRBD2. TRBV5-3 is an ORF, with its function uncertain. The CDR3 runs 12 residues. V shed 10 bases and J 3 bases; nucleotides not matched to a gene: 4. CDR3 sequence: CAGGDGKNIQYF. The CDR3 nucleotides read TGTGCCGGGGGGGATGGCAAAAACATTCAGTACTTC.

This chain links TRBV5-1 with TRBJ2-1; 10 positions agree with TRBD1. Germline loops: CDR1 SGHRS, CDR2 YFSETQ. The J segment lost 5 bases and the V segment lost 3 bases, leaving 5 bases of the junction unmatched. CDR3 length: 15 amino acids. The CDR3 loop is CASSWGGTGDNEQFF. In DNA form, the CDR3 reads TGCGCCAGCAGCTGGGGGGGGACAGGGGACAATGAGCAGTTCTTC.

The V and J genes are TRBV7-9 and TRBJ2-2, with TRBD2 matching over 8 bases. Germline trimming cut 5 bases from V and 5 bases from J; bases unmatched to any gene: 16. Germline V CDR1 and CDR2: SEHNR, FQNEAQ (reference sequence). There are 18 residues in the CDR3. The CDR3 loop reads CASSPQKGSGGVTGELFF. The CDR3, as DNA: TGTGCCAGCAGCCCCCAAAAAGGCAGCGGGGGAGTTACCGGGGAGCTGTTTTTT. The entire variable domain, with the rest obtained from reference TRBV7-9 and TRBJ2-2, is as follows: DTGVSQNPRHKITKRGQNVTFRCDPISEHNRLYWYRQTLGQGPEFLTYFQNEAQLEKSRLLSDRFSAERPKGSFSTLEIQRTEQGDSAMYLCASSPQKGSGGVTGELFFGEGSRLTVL.

V is TRBV9 and J is TRBJ2-3; 9 nucleotides agree with TRBD2. Germline V gene lookup returns CDR1 SGDLS and CDR2 YYNGEE. V shed 3 bases and J 0 bases; nucleotides not matched to a gene: 8. The CDR3 length is 17 residues. In nucleotides, the CDR3 is TGTGCCAGCAGCGCTCTTGCGGGGGGGACTAGCACAGATACGCAGTATTTT. Translating gives CASSALAGGTSTDTQYF.